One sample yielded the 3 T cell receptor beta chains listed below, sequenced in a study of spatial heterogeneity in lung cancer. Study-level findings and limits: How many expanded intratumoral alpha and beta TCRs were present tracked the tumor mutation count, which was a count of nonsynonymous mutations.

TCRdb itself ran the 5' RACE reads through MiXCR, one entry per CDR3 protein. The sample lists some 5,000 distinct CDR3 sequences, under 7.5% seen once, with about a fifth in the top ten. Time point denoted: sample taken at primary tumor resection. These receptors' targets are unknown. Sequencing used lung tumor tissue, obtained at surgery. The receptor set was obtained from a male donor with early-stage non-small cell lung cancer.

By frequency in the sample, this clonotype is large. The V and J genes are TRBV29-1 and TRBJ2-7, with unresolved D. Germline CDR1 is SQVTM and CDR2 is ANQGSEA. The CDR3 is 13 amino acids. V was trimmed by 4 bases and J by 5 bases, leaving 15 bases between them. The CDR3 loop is CSVAGWDFDEQYF. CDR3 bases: TGCAGCGTTGCGGGTTGGGATTTCGACGAGCAGTACTTC.

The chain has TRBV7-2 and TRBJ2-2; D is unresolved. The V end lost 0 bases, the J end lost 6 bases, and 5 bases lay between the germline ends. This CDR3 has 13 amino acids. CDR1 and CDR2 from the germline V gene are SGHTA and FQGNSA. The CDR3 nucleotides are TGTGCCAGCAGCTTAGCCCAGGCCGGGGAGCTGTTTTTT. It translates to CASSLAQAGELFF.

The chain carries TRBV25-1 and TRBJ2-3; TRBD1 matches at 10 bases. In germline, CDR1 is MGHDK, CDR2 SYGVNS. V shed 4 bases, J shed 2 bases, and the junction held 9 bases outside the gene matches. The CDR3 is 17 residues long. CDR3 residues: CASSGGTGALHTDTQYF. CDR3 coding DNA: TGTGCCAGCAGTGGGGGGACAGGGGCCCTTCACACAGATACGCAGTATTTT.